Presented here are 5 T cell receptor beta chains from one specimen sequenced in a study of read filtering for tumor transcriptome and immune sequencing. This library used 300 to 500 ng RNA and molecular barcoded adaptors spanning alpha/delta and beta/gamma chains. TCRdb ran MiXCR on the reads and lists one entry per CDR3 protein. The sample yields approximately 62,000 distinct CDR3 sequences, around a fifth seen once. The material sequenced was a population of CD138-negative cells sorted from bone marrow. These receptors were collected from a donor at least 40 years old with multiple myeloma.

About this clonotype: It may be a read error: a sequence one base away is much more abundant. This chain links TRBV6-2 or TRBV6-3 with TRBJ2-1, with D perhaps being TRBD1 or TRBD2 (5 bases each). The CDR3 sequence is 13 residues long. In germline, CDR1 is MNHEY, CDR2 SVGEGT. CDR3 sequence (DNA): TGTGCCAGATCGGGCGAGGGGTTAGGTGAGCAGTCCTTC. Protein: CARSGEGLGEQSF.

This clonotype was seen at least ten times. The genes are TRBV6-6 and TRBJ1-3, with a tentative D call TRBD1 (5 bases). Germline V lookup: CDR1 MNHNY, CDR2 SVGAGI (reference sequence). Trimming cost V 2 bases and J 0 bases, with 5 bases left between them. The CDR3 length is 14 residues. CDR3 DNA: TGTGCCAGCAGTTACACAGGCTCTGGAAACACCATATATTTT. Translated: CASSYTGSGNTIYF.

The table lists this clonotype with many counts. The V gene is TRBV11-2, the J gene TRBJ2-3; 8 positions match TRBD2. The CDR3 extends over 16 amino acids. The junction had 3 bases not matched to a gene; V was cut back by 0 bases and J by 1 base. CDR1 SGHAT and CDR2 FQNNGV come from the germline V gene. The CDR3 nucleotides are TGTGCCAGCAGCTTAGACGGGGGGGGGGGCACAGATACGCAGTATTTT. Protein: CASSLDGGGGTDTQYF.

This clonotype was detected ten times or more. V usage is TRBV20-1 and J usage is TRBJ2-7, with D possibly TRBD1 on 5 matching bases. The CDR3 has 14 residues. Trimming cost V 6 bases and J 0 bases, with 15 bases left between them. Germline V lookup: CDR1 DFQATT, CDR2 SNEGSKA (reference sequence). CDR3 DNA sequence: TGCAGTGCCGAAGGACAATTCCTCTCCTACGAGCAGTACTTC. It specifies CSAEGQFLSYEQYF.

The rearrangement links TRBV15 to TRBJ2-7, with a possible D match to TRBD1 (6 bases). The germline V and J ends were trimmed by 3 bases and 2 bases, with 11 bases remaining between them. The CDR3 sequence is 14 residues long. Looked up from germline, CDR1 is LNHNV and CDR2 is YYDKDF (reference sequence). CDR3 in amino acids: CATSRTGRTYEQYF. The CDR3 DNA follows: TGTGCCACCAGCAGGACAGGTCGCACCTACGAGCAGTACTTC.